Following are 26 T cell receptor beta chains from one sample sequenced in a study of OX40 agonist ivuxolimab in advanced cancers. Using immunoSEQ multiplex PCR, the repertoire was profiled, and TCRdb retains in-frame clones only, with some absent. The sample records roughly 27,000 clones, about 85% being singletons. Source: CD4+ or CD8+ T cells sorted from blood, taken in a trial of the OX40 agonist ivuxolimab. These TCRs come from an adult with an advanced solid tumor such as melanoma, head and neck, liver or kidney cancer.

The chain joins TRBV9 to TRBJ1-2; D possibly corresponds to TRBD1 (5 bases). Germline CDR1 reads SGDLS; CDR2 reads YYNGEE. The V and J ends lost 0 bases and 7 bases respectively, with 10 bases between them. The CDR3 spans 13 residues. The CDR3: CASSVGRETGYTF. Written as DNA, the CDR3 is TGTGCCAGCAGCGTAGGCAGGGAAACTGGCTACACCTTC. Full variable domain (missing parts from reference TRBV9 and TRBJ1-2): DSGVTQTPKHLITATGQRVTLRCSPRSGDLSVYWYQQSLDQGLQFLIQYYNGEERAKGNILERFSAQQFPDLHSELNLSSLELGDSALYFCASSVGRETGYTFGSGTRLTVV.

The rearrangement links TRBV7-6 to TRBJ1-5; tentative D call: TRBD1 (5 bases). The CDR3 loop spans 13 amino acids. V lost 6 bases and J 4 bases, leaving 10 bases between the germline ends. Germline assignment: CDR1 SGHVS and CDR2 FNYEAQ. CDR3 sequence reads: CASSRTGNQPQHF. CDR3 nucleotide sequence: TGTGCCAGCAGTCGCACAGGTAATCAGCCCCAGCATTTT.

The chain has TRBV5-4 and TRBJ1-4; 7 bases align to TRBD1. V dropped 3 bases and J dropped 8; count of bases not matched to a gene: 7. The CDR3 is 14 residues long. CDR1 and CDR2 from the germline V gene are SGHNT and YYREEE (reference sequence). The CDR3 nucleotides are TGTGCCAGCAGCTACAGGGGAACCGACGAAAAACTGTTTTTT. Translating it yields CASSYRGTDEKLFF.

This clone appeared a single time. This chain connects TRBV5-1 to TRBJ2-2; tentative D call: TRBD1 (5 bases). Germline V gene lookup returns CDR1 SGHRS and CDR2 YFSETQ. The CDR3 has 17 residues. V was pared by 4 bases and J by 5 bases, with 21 bases between. For the CDR3, the DNA is TGCGCCAGCAGCACCTTTACGACAGTAATGGAGACCGGGGAGCTGTTTTTT. Amino acid sequence: CASSTFTTVMETGELFF.

This chain joins TRBV27 and TRBJ1-2, with 10 bases lining up with TRBD1. Looked up from germline, CDR1 is MNHEY and CDR2 is SMNVEV (reference sequence). V lost 6 bases, J lost 3 bases, and 10 bases stayed unmatched. The length of the CDR3 is 16 residues. The CDR3 protein is CASSTGWTGGDYGYTF. The CDR3 DNA is TGTGCCAGCAGCACCGGTTGGACAGGGGGGGACTATGGCTACACCTTC.

The chain combines TRBV29-1 with TRBJ2-7; TRBD1 agrees at 10 bases. Germline trimming cut 7 bases from V and 3 bases from J; bases unmatched to any gene: 9. The CDR3 extends over 14 amino acids. The germline CDR1 and CDR2 sequences are SQVTM and ANQGSEA. The CDR3 sequence is CSATGQGSYYEQYF. Here the CDR3 DNA reads TGCAGCGCCACGGGACAGGGGAGCTACTACGAGCAGTACTTC.

This clone qualifies as medium-sized. This chain uses TRBV4-2 with TRBJ2-3, with 10 nucleotides matching TRBD2. There are 16 residues in the CDR3. Per germline, CDR1 LGHNA and CDR2 YNFKEQ. Trimming removed 0 bases from V and 1 base from J; junction bases left unmatched: 1. Here the CDR3 DNA reads TGTGCCAGCAGCCAAGATCTAGCGGGGGGCACAGATACGCAGTATTTT. Translation gives CASSQDLAGGTDTQYF.

This chain links TRBV7-3 with TRBJ1-1; D unclear. Germline CDR1 and CDR2: SGHTA and FQGTGA. This CDR3 has 14 amino acids. The ends were cut back, 2 bases at V and 0 bases at J, with 7 bases in the middle. CDR3 amino acids: CASSLGPMNTEAFF. Written as DNA, the CDR3 is TGTGCCAGCAGCTTAGGACCCATGAACACTGAAGCTTTCTTT. The full variable domain, with the rest looked up from reference TRBV7-3 and TRBJ1-1, is GAGVSQTPSNKVTEKGKYVELRCDPISGHTALYWYRQSLGQGPEFLIYFQGTGAADDSGLPNDRFFAVRPEGSVSTLKIQRTERGDSAVYLCASSLGPMNTEAFFGQGTRLTVV.

This clone was observed once. The CDR3 region has the DNA TGCGCCAGCAGCCGTGGGTACCGGACAGTCCAAGAGACCCAGTACTTC. Protein: CASSRGYRTVQETQYF. V usage is TRBV4-3 and J usage is TRBJ2-5; a weak D match, TRBD1 (6 bases). Trimming pared 4 bases from V and 1 base from J, leaving 16 bases between. This CDR3 spans 16 amino acids. Looked up from germline, CDR1 is LGHNA and CDR2 is YSLEER.

The J gene is TRBJ2-5, the V gene TRBV14; no firm D call. V was pared by 0 bases and J by 0 bases, with 8 bases between. The length of the CDR3 is 15 residues. Germline CDR1 and CDR2: SGHDN and FVKESK. CDR3 sequence: CASSQDLGYQETQYF. The CDR3, as DNA: TGTGCCAGCAGCCAAGACCTGGGGTACCAAGAGACCCAGTACTTC.

The chain links TRBV6-5 to TRBJ2-7; perhaps TRBD2 as D (5 bases). V lost 5 bases and J 5 bases, leaving 7 bases between the germline ends. The germline V gene has CDR1 MNHEY and CDR2 SVGAGI. This CDR3 has 11 amino acids. The CDR3 loop is CASSNGDEQYF. In DNA, the CDR3 is TGTGCCAGCAGTAACGGGGACGAGCAGTACTTC.

This clone showed up just a few times. The rearrangement uses TRBV28 and TRBJ1-6; D is ambiguous. The CDR3 extends over 13 amino acids. CDR1 is MDHEN and CDR2 is SYDVKM in the germline V gene. With 6 bases removed from V and 7 bases from J, the gap between germline ends came to 10 bases. The CDR3 region is CASSRTLNSPLHF. The CDR3 nucleotides read TGTGCCAGCAGCAGGACTCTGAATTCACCCCTCCACTTT.

The rearrangement links TRBV5-5 to TRBJ2-5; 8 bases match TRBD1. J gave up 4 bases and V 1 base, and 6 bases lay outside the gene matches. Germline V gene lookup returns CDR1 SGHKS and CDR2 YYEKEE (reference sequence). This CDR3 is 15 amino acids long. In DNA form, the CDR3 reads TGTGCCAGCAGCTTGTCCCCAGGGGGCACAGAGACCCAGTACTTC. It is translated as CASSLSPGGTETQYF.

The chain uses TRBV6-1 and TRBJ2-2; 7 nucleotides agree with TRBD1. Per the germline V gene, CDR1 is MNHNS and CDR2 is SASEGT. The CDR3 totals 16 residues. Trimming took 1 base from V and 5 from J; bases not matched to a gene: 7. CDR3: CASSEDDRDGTGELFF. The CDR3 DNA is TGTGCCAGCAGTGAAGACGACAGGGATGGGACCGGGGAGCTGTTTTTT.

The V call is TRBV19, the J call TRBJ1-6, with a tentative D call TRBD1 (6 bases). Per germline, CDR1 LNHDA and CDR2 SQIVND (reference sequence). V lost 5 bases and J 7 bases, leaving 12 bases between the germline ends. CDR3 size: 14 residues. The DNA of the CDR3 is TGTGCCAGTAGTTCGGCGGGGGGCAATTCACCCCTCCACTTT. Amino acid sequence: CASSSAGGNSPLHF.

The rearrangement links TRBV5-1 to TRBJ2-3, with 10 bases identical to TRBD1. With 0 bases clipped from V and 4 bases from J, the junction kept 11 bases outside the gene matches. The CDR3 totals 18 residues. Per germline, CDR1 SGHRS and CDR2 YFSETQ. CDR3 nucleotide sequence: TGCGCCAGCAGCTTGGTCCCCGTAGGACAGGGGGTATCAGATACGCAGTATTTT. Its protein is CASSLVPVGQGVSDTQYF.

The chain employs TRBV30 and TRBJ2-7; D gene ambiguous. Trimming pared 3 bases from V and 1 base from J, leaving 7 bases between. CDR3 length: 12 amino acids. Germline lookup yields CDR1 GTSNPN and CDR2 SVGIG (reference sequence). The CDR3 sequence is CAWRVRSYEQYF. The CDR3, as DNA: TGTGCCTGGAGGGTAAGATCCTACGAGCAGTACTTC.

As DNA, the CDR3 is TGTGCCAGTAGTATAGGGGGACTAGCGGGGACTGAGCAGTTCTTC. This codes for CASSIGGLAGTEQFF. This rearrangement joins TRBV19 to TRBJ2-1; 13 bases line up with TRBD2. CDR1 and CDR2 (germline): LNHDA, SQIVND (reference sequence). The V and J ends lost 1 base and 9 bases, in that order; junction bases with no gene match: 3. The CDR3 loop spans 15 amino acids.

V gene TRBV9 combines with J gene TRBJ2-7, with 11 bases aligning to TRBD1. Germline lookup yields CDR1 SGDLS and CDR2 YYNGEE. The CDR3 contains 15 residues. The J segment lost 5 bases and the V segment lost 1 base, leaving 5 bases of the junction unmatched. DNA for the CDR3: TGTGCCAGCAGCGTAAGGACAGGGGGCGACCACGAGCAGTACTTC. It encodes CASSVRTGGDHEQYF. Filled out from reference TRBV9 and TRBJ2-7, the complete variable domain reads DSGVTQTPKHLITATGQRVTLRCSPRSGDLSVYWYQQSLDQGLQFLIQYYNGEERAKGNILERFSAQQFPDLHSELNLSSLELGDSALYFCASSVRTGGDHEQYFGPGTRLTVT.

The chain joins TRBV19 to TRBJ1-1; D perhaps matches TRBD1 (6 bases). In germline, CDR1 is LNHDA, CDR2 SQIVND (reference sequence). This CDR3 comprises 15 residues. V lost 5 bases to trimming and J lost 0 bases, with 13 bases between them. The CDR3 coding sequence is TGTGCCAGTAGTTCCGGGACACAGATGAACACTGAAGCTTTCTTT. Its protein is CASSSGTQMNTEAFF.

The chain combines TRBV5-1 with TRBJ2-1, with 11 bases identical to TRBD2. V trimming: 7 bases; J trimming: 8 bases; junction bases outside the gene matches: 8. This CDR3 contains 14 residues. Germline-derived CDR1 and CDR2 are SGHRS and YFSETQ. The CDR3 here is CASGTSGGRDEQFF. CDR3 nucleotide sequence: TGCGCCAGCGGCACTAGCGGGGGAAGAGATGAGCAGTTCTTC. Complete variable domain (other parts from reference TRBV5-1 and TRBJ2-1): KAGVTQTPRYLIKTRGQQVTLSCSPISGHRSVSWYQQTPGQGLQFLFEYFSETQRNKGNFPGRFSGRQFSNSRSEMNVSTLELGDSALYLCASGTSGGRDEQFFGPGTRLTVL.

The V call is TRBV7-9, the J call TRBJ1-1; D gene ambiguous. The germline CDR1 and CDR2 sequences are SEHNR and FQNEAQ (reference sequence). CDR3 length equals 16 residues. V dropped 3 bases and J dropped 2 bases, with 16 bases sitting between them. CDR3 sequence reads: CASSFMDVPLNTEAFF. The CDR3 nucleotides read TGTGCCAGCAGCTTTATGGACGTTCCACTCAACACTGAAGCTTTCTTT.

The chain has TRBV6-1 and TRBJ1-2; D is possibly TRBD1 (6 bases). V gave up 3 bases and J gave up 13 bases, with 18 bases separating them. The CDR3 has 13 amino acids. CDR1 and CDR2 (germline): MNHNS, SASEGT. The CDR3 DNA reads as TGTGCCAGCAGTGATTATTTACCCCAGGGGTGCACCTTC. Translating gives CASSDYLPQGCTF.

The chain employs TRBV15 and TRBJ1-4; no clear D gene. The CDR3 sequence is 15 residues long. Germline V gives CDR1 LNHNV, CDR2 YYDKDF (reference sequence). The V end was cut by 0 bases, the J end by 8 bases, with 13 bases between. CDR3 in amino acids: CATSRDSTTREKLFF. The CDR3 nucleotides read TGTGCCACCAGCAGAGATTCCACGACTCGGGAAAAACTGTTTTTT.

The chain has TRBV14 and TRBJ2-5; possible D gene TRBD1, 5 bases. The CDR3 consists of 14 residues. V dropped 1 base and J dropped 7 bases, with 13 bases sitting between them. Germline V gene sequence: CDR1 SGHDN, CDR2 FVKESK. Here the CDR3 reads CASSQVIQGWTQYF. As DNA, the CDR3 is TGTGCCAGCAGCCAAGTCATCCAGGGATGGACCCAGTACTTC.

The chain has TRBV21-1 and TRBJ1-1. TRBV21-1 is a pseudogene. This CDR3 spans 15 amino acids. CDR3 nucleotides: TGTGCCAGCAGCCCTCAGGACGGAAGGAACACTGAAGCTTTCTTT. This translates into CASSPQDGRNTEAFF.